This TCR beta chain was recovered during a study of CD8 T cells in Susac syndrome. Random hexamers were used to reverse transcribe the RNA input (about 0.5 to 1 ug). TCRdb used MiXCR to reprocess the immunoSEQ multiplex PCR reads, holding one entry per CDR3 protein. Seen here are more than 100,000 distinct CDR3 sequences, more than 90% observed once, and the top ten hold roughly 0.13%. The CDR3 is 14 residues long. Germline assignment: CDR1 KGHSH and CDR2 LQKENI. Trimming removed 1 base from V and 5 bases from J; junction bases left unmatched: 1. J is TRBJ2-1 and V is TRBV18, with 8 bases lining up with TRBD1. Sequenced input: CD4+ T cells from PBMCs. The source of this sequence is a human donor in good health. CDR3 loop: CASSPQQGDNEQFF. As DNA, the CDR3 is TGTGCCAGCTCACCACAACAGGGGGACAATGAGCAGTTCTTC.